The 30 T cell receptor beta chains listed next were all sequenced from one sample in a study of T cells in Graves' hyperthyroidism and ophthalmopathy. Amplified TCR beta CDR3 regions derived from RNA transcripts. The TCR CDR3 first-round RT-PCR relied on the HTBI primer set. TCRdb analysed the multiplex PCR reads with MiXCR anew, one entry per CDR3 protein. The table records hundreds of thousands of distinct CDR3 sequences, approximately 25% of them present only once. Material: blood. The receptors stem from a woman aged 25-40 years with Graves' ophthalmopathy.

This clonotype came up many times. The V and J genes are TRBV12-3 or TRBV12-4 and TRBJ1-2; D gene uncertain. The ends were cut back, 3 bases at V and 2 bases at J, with 7 bases in the middle. The CDR3 has 13 amino acids. The CDR3 nucleotides are TGTGCCAGCAGTTTTCCCCAGAACTATGGCTACACCTTC. Its protein product is CASSFPQNYGYTF.

This clonotype was counted many times. The chain couples TRBV29-1 to TRBJ1-1; 7 nucleotides align to TRBD1. V gave up 6 bases and J gave up 3 bases; unmatched junction bases: 7. The germline CDR1 and CDR2 sequences are SQVTM and ANQGSEA. This CDR3 has 13 amino acids. CDR3 amino acids: CSVAGQVDTEAFF. CDR3 nucleotides: TGCAGCGTCGCAGGACAGGTCGACACTGAAGCTTTCTTT.

The sample holds a few counts of this clonotype. This chain joins TRBV30 and TRBJ2-3, with a weak D call TRBD2 (5 bases). Germline V gene lookup returns CDR1 GTSNPN and CDR2 SVGIG (reference sequence). The ends were cut back, 2 bases at V and 6 bases at J, with 9 bases in the middle. This CDR3 has 12 amino acids. CDR3 protein: CAWSLATDTQYF. As DNA, the CDR3 is TGTGCCTGGAGTTTAGCGACGGATACGCAGTATTTT.

This clonotype has a count of ten or more. The V gene is TRBV12-3 or TRBV12-4, the J gene TRBJ1-2, with D possibly being TRBD1 (6 bases). Trimming stripped 11 bases from V and 1 base from J, with 17 bases between. The CDR3 is 14 amino acids. The CDR3 DNA follows: TGTGCCTCGGGGGGGCACTCCGTTAACTATGGCTACACCTTC. Translating it yields CASGGHSVNYGYTF.

The V and J genes are TRBV12-3 or TRBV12-4 and TRBJ1-5, with TRBD1 as a possible D gene (5 bases). This CDR3 is built from 16 residues. The germline V and J ends were trimmed by 4 bases and 6 bases, with 19 bases remaining between them. The CDR3 here is CASSSTRGTHIQPQHF. DNA of the CDR3: TGTGCCAGCAGTTCAACGCGGGGGACCCACATTCAGCCCCAGCATTTT.

In this sample, this clonotype turned up many times. The chain links TRBV7-9 to TRBJ2-4, with a possible D match to TRBD2 (6 bases). Germline-derived CDR1 and CDR2 are SEHNR and FQNEAQ (reference sequence). The CDR3 runs 13 residues. Trimming stripped 0 bases from V and 8 bases from J, with 8 bases between. The CDR3 reads CASSLAWGDIQYF. The DNA for the CDR3 is TGTGCCAGCAGCTTAGCCTGGGGGGACATTCAGTACTTC.

This clonotype was observed at least ten times. The chain combines TRBV28 with TRBJ2-5, with a tentative D call TRBD2 (6 bases). CDR1 MDHEN and CDR2 SYDVKM come from the germline V gene. The V gene lost 4 bases and the J gene lost 0 bases, with 12 bases spanning the gap. This CDR3 region has 15 residues. The CDR3 reads CASSSPRDYQETQYF. CDR3 in DNA: TGTGCCAGCAGTTCCCCCCGGGACTACCAAGAGACCCAGTACTTC.

The rearrangement uses TRBV29-1 and TRBJ1-1; perhaps TRBD1 as D (6 bases). CDR3 length: 13 residues. Trimming removed 3 bases from V and 5 bases from J, with 13 bases in between. The germline V gene has CDR1 SQVTM and CDR2 ANQGSEA. For the CDR3, the DNA is TGCAGCGTTGACAGGGGAGGAAGAACTGAAGCTTTCTTT. This encodes CSVDRGGRTEAFF.

This clonotype was counted a few times. CDR3 coding DNA: TGTGCCAGCAGCCTGTGGGAAGGACTGGGCACTGAAGCTTTCTTT. Amino acids: CASSLWEGLGTEAFF. The chain is built from TRBV7-9 and TRBJ1-1; no clear D gene. The CDR3 spans 15 residues. Germline V gene sequence: CDR1 SEHNR, CDR2 FQNEAQ (reference sequence). Trimming cost V 5 bases and J 4 bases, with 17 bases left between them.

Points on this clonotype: The junction departs from the called germline gene at one end, perhaps through a read error. The chain recombines TRBV12-3 or TRBV12-4 with TRBJ1-5; D gene unclear. CDR3 length: 12 residues. DNA for the CDR3: TGTGCCAGCAGTTTAAACGGCCCTGGTCTGCTTTTT. Translating it yields CASSLNGPGLLF.

This clonotype was seen at least ten times. The CDR3 bases are TGTGCCAGTAGTATAGTGGGGAGGAACACTGAAGCTTTCTTT. It yields the protein CASSIVGRNTEAFF. The chain carries TRBV19 and TRBJ1-1, with D unresolved. Per the germline V gene, CDR1 is LNHDA and CDR2 is SQIVND (reference sequence). V dropped 1 base and J dropped 1 base, with 7 bases sitting between them. CDR3 length equals 14 residues.

This clonotype was recorded many times. The J gene is TRBJ2-2, the V gene TRBV27, with 12 positions matching TRBD1. The ends lost 2 bases at V and 6 bases at J; junction bases unmatched: 1. Germline CDR1 is MNHEY and CDR2 is SMNVEV (reference sequence). This CDR3 has 15 amino acids. Here the CDR3 reads CASSLGTGGSGELFF. The CDR3 DNA follows: TGTGCCAGCAGTTTAGGGACAGGGGGCTCCGGGGAGCTGTTTTTT.

The genes are TRBV30 and TRBJ2-7, with TRBD1 identical over 8 bases. Looked up from germline, CDR1 is GTSNPN and CDR2 is SVGIG (reference sequence). After removal of 1 base from V and 2 bases from J, the junction contained 1 base not matched to a gene. This CDR3 spans 13 amino acids. The DNA of the CDR3 is TGTGCCTGGAGTGCGGACAGGGCCTACGAGCAGTACTTC. It yields the protein CAWSADRAYEQYF.

V usage is TRBV2 and J usage is TRBJ2-7, with TRBD1 matching over 9 bases. The V segment lost 7 bases and the J segment 1 base; nucleotides outside the gene matches: 8. The CDR3 covers 15 residues. Germline CDR1 and CDR2: SNHLY and FYNNEI. The CDR3 region is CASTTWGTGSYEQYF. The CDR3 nucleotides are TGTGCCAGCACTACTTGGGGGACAGGGTCCTACGAGCAGTACTTC.

This clonotype was detected ten times or more. The V gene is TRBV20-1, the J gene TRBJ2-7, with 10 bases that match TRBD2. The ends lost 5 bases at V and 3 bases at J; junction bases unmatched: 4. CDR3 length: 13 amino acids. Germline V CDR1 and CDR2: DFQATT, SNEGSKA (reference sequence). The DNA for the CDR3 is TGCAGTGCTCCTAGCGGGGGCGACTACGAGCAGTACTTC. Translated: CSAPSGGDYEQYF.

This clonotype was recorded once. The chain employs TRBV27 and TRBJ2-7, with 7 bases lining up with TRBD1. Germline V gene data show CDR1 as MNHEY and CDR2 as SMNVEV (reference sequence). The junction had 14 bases not matched to a gene; V was cut back by 7 bases and J by 8 bases. This CDR3 comprises 14 residues. The CDR3 here is CASKPYSGTEKQYF. For the CDR3, the DNA is TGTGCCAGCAAACCATATTCGGGGACAGAAAAGCAGTACTTC.

The gene calls are TRBV6-1 and TRBJ1-5; D unclear. V was cut by 7 bases and J by 7 bases, with 14 bases left in between. The CDR3 is made up of 13 amino acids. CDR1 is MNHNS and CDR2 is SASEGT in the germline V gene. CDR3 nucleotides: TGTGCCAGCATCGAAAGAGGTTTACAGCCCCAGCATTTT. Translating it yields CASIERGLQPQHF.

In its sample, this clonotype was seen many times. With a much larger clone just one base away, this may be a read error. This rearrangement joins TRBV6-2 or TRBV6-3 to TRBJ1-3, with D unclear. CDR3 length: 13 amino acids. The V gene's germline CDR1 is MNHEY and CDR2 SVGEGT. CDR3 residues: CAGSSIYGNTIYF. CDR3 in DNA: TGTGCCGGCAGTTCTATTTATGGAAACACCATATATTTT.

This clonotype occurred many times. This chain uses TRBV6-5 with TRBJ1-1; 8 bases line up with TRBD1. The CDR3 is 14 residues long. The junction had 4 bases not matched to a gene; V was cut back by 2 bases and J by 5 bases. The germline V gene encodes CDR1 MNHEY and CDR2 SVGAGI. The CDR3 protein is CASSYHRGGTEAFF. The CDR3 coding sequence is TGTGCCAGCAGTTACCACAGGGGGGGGACTGAAGCTTTCTTT.

This clonotype came up many times. The rearrangement joins TRBV19 to TRBJ1-2; D is undetermined. Looked up from germline, CDR1 is LNHDA and CDR2 is SQIVND (reference sequence). The CDR3 runs 13 residues. V was pared by 4 bases and J by 5 bases, with 11 bases between. The CDR3 DNA reads as TGTGCCAGTAGTAACAGCTCACGGTATGGCTACACCTTC. This sequence encodes CASSNSSRYGYTF.

This clonotype was seen at least ten times. The genes are TRBV6-1 and TRBJ2-7; perhaps TRBD2 as D (6 bases). CDR1 is MNHNS, CDR2 SASEGT, per germline. Trimming took off 0 bases at V and 4 bases at J, with 7 bases between the two ends. There are 13 residues in the CDR3. CDR3 in DNA: TGTGCCAGCAGTGAAGCGCGGGGTTACGAGCAGTACTTC. Its protein product is CASSEARGYEQYF.

The rearrangement joins TRBV3-1 to TRBJ2-2; D perhaps matches TRBD1 (6 bases). Trimming pared 3 bases from V and 7 bases from J, leaving 15 bases between. Germline V gene lookup returns CDR1 LGHDT and CDR2 YNNKEL (reference sequence). The CDR3 is 15 amino acids. CDR3 sequence reads: CASSHLDSIYGELFF. The CDR3 DNA reads TGTGCCAGCAGCCACCTGGACAGTATATACGGGGAGCTGTTTTTT.

The chain carries TRBV29-1 and TRBJ1-2; a weak D match, TRBD1 (5 bases). This CDR3 is built from 13 residues. Germline-derived CDR1 and CDR2 are SQVTM and ANQGSEA. V was trimmed by 3 bases and J by 6 bases, leaving 14 bases between them. CDR3 sequence (DNA): TGCAGCGTTGATCGCGTAGGGGTGGATGGCTACACCTTC. Its protein product is CSVDRVGVDGYTF.

This clonotype has a count of ten or more. The chain links TRBV6-1 to TRBJ1-1; D may be TRBD1 (5 bases). In germline, CDR1 is MNHNS, CDR2 SASEGT. The CDR3 extends over 14 amino acids. Deletions cut 6 bases from V and 1 base from J, with 12 bases between. CDR3 protein: CASRDTVWNTEAFF. CDR3 DNA: TGTGCCAGCAGGGACACGGTTTGGAACACTGAAGCTTTCTTT.

The V gene is TRBV12-3 or TRBV12-4, the J gene TRBJ2-7; D gene unclear. V was shortened by 7 bases and J by 0 bases, with 7 bases between the two germline ends. The CDR3 has 12 amino acids. CDR3 nucleotides: TGTGCCAGCAAGGGTAGCTCCTACGAGCAGTACTTC. Its translation: CASKGSSYEQYF.

This clonotype was seen ten or more times. The V gene is TRBV24-1, the J gene TRBJ2-5, with D possibly being TRBD2 (6 bases). CDR3 length equals 15 residues. Germline V gene lookup returns CDR1 KGHDR and CDR2 SFDVKD. The V end lost 4 bases, the J end lost 2 bases, and 13 bases lay between the germline ends. The CDR3 bases are TGTGCCACCAGTGAACCGGGGGTAGGGCAAGAGACCCAGTACTTC. Translating gives CATSEPGVGQETQYF.

Concerning this clonotype itself: A much more abundant neighbour one base away suggests this may be a read error. The chain joins TRBV2 to TRBJ1-1; D not resolved. Germline V gene data show CDR1 as SNHLY and CDR2 as FYNNEI. The CDR3 is 14 amino acids. The CDR3 DNA is TGTGCCAGCAGTGTGGGCAGCTTGAACACTGAAGCTTGCTTT. Its protein product is CASSVGSLNTEACF.

This clonotype was seen a few times. V gene TRBV28 combines with J gene TRBJ2-5; TRBD2 agrees at 9 bases. This CDR3 has 16 amino acids. The ends lost 3 bases at V and 2 bases at J; junction bases unmatched: 7. CDR1 MDHEN and CDR2 SYDVKM come from the germline V gene. CDR3 protein: CASSFWLRGGQETQYF. The CDR3 nucleotides are TGTGCCAGCAGTTTTTGGTTGCGGGGGGGACAAGAGACCCAGTACTTC. Filled out from reference TRBV28 and TRBJ2-5, the complete variable domain reads DVKVTQSSRYLVKRTGEKVFLECVQDMDHENMFWYRQDPGLGLRLIYFSYDVKMKEKGDIPEGYSVSREKKERFSLILESASTNQTSMYLCASSFWLRGGQETQYFGPGTRLLVL.

This clonotype was detected ten times or more. This chain uses TRBV20-1 with TRBJ1-5; D is ambiguous. CDR1 DFQATT and CDR2 SNEGSKA come from the germline V gene (reference sequence). Trimming removed 2 bases from V and 5 bases from J, with 13 bases in between. This CDR3 has 14 amino acids. The chain's CDR3 is CSARSRTADQPQHF. The CDR3 DNA sequence: TGCAGTGCTAGATCCCGGACCGCAGATCAGCCCCAGCATTTT.

In this sample, this clonotype turned up many times. The chain is built from TRBV2 and TRBJ1-5; 7 nucleotides line up with TRBD1. CDR1 and CDR2 from the germline V gene are SNHLY and FYNNEI. This CDR3 has 12 amino acids. V trimming: 2 bases; J trimming: 8 bases; junction bases outside the gene matches: 0. The CDR3 region is CASSEQGEPQHF. CDR3 sequence (DNA): TGTGCCAGCAGTGAACAGGGGGAGCCCCAGCATTTT.